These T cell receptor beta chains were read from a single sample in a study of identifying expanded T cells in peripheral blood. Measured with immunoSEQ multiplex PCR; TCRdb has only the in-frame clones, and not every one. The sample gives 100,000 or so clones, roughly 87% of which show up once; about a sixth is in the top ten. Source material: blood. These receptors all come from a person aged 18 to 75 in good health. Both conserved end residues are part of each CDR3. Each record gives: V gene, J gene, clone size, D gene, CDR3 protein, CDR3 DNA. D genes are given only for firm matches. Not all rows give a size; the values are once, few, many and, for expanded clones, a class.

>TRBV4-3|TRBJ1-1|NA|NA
CASSQLDRLYTEAFF
TGCGCCAGCAGCCAACTCGACAGACTTTACACTGAAGCTTTCTTT
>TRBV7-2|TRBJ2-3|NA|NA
CASSLANTDTQYF
TGTGCCAGCAGCTTAGCGAACACAGATACGCAGTATTTT
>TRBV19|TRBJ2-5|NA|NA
CASSNRNQETQYF
TGTGCCAGTAGTAACAGGAACCAAGAGACCCAGTACTTC
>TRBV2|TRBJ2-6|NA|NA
CASKGSSGANVLTF
TGTGCCAGCAAGGGAAGCTCTGGGGCCAACGTCCTGACTTTC
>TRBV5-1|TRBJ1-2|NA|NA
CASSNQGYGYTF
TGCGCCAGCAGCAACCAGGGTTATGGCTACACCTTC
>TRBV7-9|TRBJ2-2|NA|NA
CASSSGPGTDPGELFF
TGTGCCAGCAGCTCGGGCCCCGGGACTGACCCCGGGGAGCTGTTTTTT
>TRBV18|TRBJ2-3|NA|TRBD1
CASSRQGALTDTQYF
TGTGCCAGCTCCCGTCAGGGGGCGCTGACAGATACGCAGTATTTT
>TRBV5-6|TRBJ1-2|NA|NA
CASSVQGFIGYGYTF
TGTGCCAGCAGCGTGCAGGGGTTCATTGGGTATGGCTACACCTTC
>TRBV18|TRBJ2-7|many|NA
CASSPEGVGSYEQYF
TGTGCCAGCTCACCAGAGGGTGTTGGTTCCTACGAGCAGTACTTC
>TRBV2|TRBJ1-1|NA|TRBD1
CASSRPPGGWDTEAFF
TGTGCCAGCAGTCGCCCCCCAGGGGGCTGGGACACTGAAGCTTTCTTT
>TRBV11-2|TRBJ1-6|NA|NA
CASSPRSSYNSPLHF
TGTGCCAGCAGCCCCAGGAGCTCCTATAATTCACCCCTCCACTTT
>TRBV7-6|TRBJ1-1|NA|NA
CASSRLVGTEAFF
TGTGCCAGCAGCAGATTAGTCGGAACTGAAGCTTTCTTT
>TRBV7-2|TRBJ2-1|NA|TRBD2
CASSRIAGGPSYNEQFF
TGTGCCAGCAGTAGGATAGCGGGGGGGCCGTCCTACAATGAGCAGTTCTTC
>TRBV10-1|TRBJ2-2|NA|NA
CASSSRCPTGELFF
TGCGCCAGCAGTTCCCGATGCCCCACCGGGGAGCTGTTTTTT
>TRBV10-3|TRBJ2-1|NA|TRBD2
CAISLAGGNNEQFF
TGTGCCATCAGCCTAGCGGGGGGGAACAATGAGCAGTTCTTC
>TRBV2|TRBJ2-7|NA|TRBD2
CASSMGLAGGYSEQYF
TGTGCCAGCAGTATGGGACTAGCGGGAGGATATAGCGAGCAGTACTTC
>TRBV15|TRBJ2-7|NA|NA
CATSRRENSPTYEQYF
TGTGCCACCAGCAGGAGAGAGAATAGTCCGACCTACGAGCAGTACTTC
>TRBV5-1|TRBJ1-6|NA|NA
CASSSGRNYNSPLHF
TGCGCCAGCAGCTCGGGGCGAAACTATAATTCACCCCTCCACTTT
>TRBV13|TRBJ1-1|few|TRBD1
CASSSPNHRDRGLMDTEAFF
TGTGCCAGCAGCTCTCCTAACCACCGGGACAGGGGGCTGATGGACACTGAAGCTTTCTTT
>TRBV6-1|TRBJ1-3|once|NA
CASSPAPGYGNTIYF
TGTGCCAGCTCCCCCGCTCCGGGGTATGGAAACACCATATATTTT
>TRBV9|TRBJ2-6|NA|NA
CASSVGGGSSGANVLTF
TGTGCCAGCAGCGTAGGGGGAGGAAGCTCTGGGGCCAACGTCCTGACTTTC
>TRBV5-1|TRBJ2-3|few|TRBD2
CASSPGLDHTTDTQYF
TGCGCCAGCAGCCCAGGACTAGACCATACCACAGATACGCAGTATTTT
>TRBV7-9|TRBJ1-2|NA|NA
CASSLDSF
TGTGCCAGCAGCTTGGACAGCTTC
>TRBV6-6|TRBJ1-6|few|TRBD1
CASSSDRVGSPLHF
TGTGCCAGCAGCTCCGACAGGGTGGGTTCACCCCTCCACTTT
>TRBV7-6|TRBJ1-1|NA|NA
CASSPAGFTNTEAFF
TGTGCCAGCAGCCCTGCGGGATTCACGAACACTGAAGCTTTCTTT
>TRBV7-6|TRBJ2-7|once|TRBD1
CASSRDRDSYEQYF
TGTGCCAGCAGCCGGGACAGGGACTCCTACGAGCAGTACTTC
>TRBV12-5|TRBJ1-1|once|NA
CASGLEQNTEAFF
TGTGCTAGTGGTTTGGAGCAGAACACTGAAGCTTTCTTT
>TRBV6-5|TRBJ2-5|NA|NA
CASSYSRNRETQYF
TGTGCCAGCAGTTACTCGCGAAATCGAGAGACCCAGTACTTC
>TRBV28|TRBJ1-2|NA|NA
CASSQDRAYGYTF
TGTGCCAGCAGTCAGGACCGGGCCTATGGCTACACCTTC
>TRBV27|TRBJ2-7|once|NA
CASSLNGYEQYF
TGTGCCAGCAGTTTAAACGGTTACGAGCAGTACTTC
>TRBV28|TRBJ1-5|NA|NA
CASNPWGVRQPQHF
TGTGCCAGCAACCCTTGGGGGGTACGGCAGCCCCAGCATTTT
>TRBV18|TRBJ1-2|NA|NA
CASSPNFSRNYGYTF
TGTGCCAGCTCACCAAACTTCAGCCGGAACTATGGCTACACCTTC
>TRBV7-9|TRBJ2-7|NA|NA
CASSEQGRGQYF
TGTGCCAGCAGCGAACAGGGGAGGGGGCAGTACTTC
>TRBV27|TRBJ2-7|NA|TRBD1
CASSLGWGTGNYEQYF
TGTGCCAGCAGTTTGGGGTGGGGGACAGGGAACTACGAGCAGTACTTC
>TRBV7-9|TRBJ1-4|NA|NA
CASSLSVSGKLATNEKLFF
TGTGCCAGCAGCTTATCAGTTTCAGGGAAGTTGGCAACTAATGAAAAACTGTTTTTT
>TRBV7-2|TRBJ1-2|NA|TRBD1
CASSLSGRGNYGYTF
TGTGCCAGCAGCTTAAGTGGCAGGGGGAACTATGGCTACACCTTC
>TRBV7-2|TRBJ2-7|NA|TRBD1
CASSSQGAGASEQYF
TGTGCCAGCAGCTCACAGGGGGCGGGGGCGTCCGAGCAGTACTTC
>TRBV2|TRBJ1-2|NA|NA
CASREGGYTF
TGTGCCAGCAGGGAGGGTGGCTACACCTTC
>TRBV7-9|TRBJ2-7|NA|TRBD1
CASSLDPGQGYIEQYF
TGTGCCAGCAGCCTTGATCCGGGACAGGGCTATATCGAGCAGTACTTC
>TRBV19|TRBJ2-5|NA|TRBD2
CASRLAGEETQYF
TGTGCCAGTAGATTAGCGGGGGAGGAGACCCAGTACTTC
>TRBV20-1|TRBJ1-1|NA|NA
CSAPRGRAFF
TGCAGTGCCCCGAGAGGTCGGGCTTTCTTT
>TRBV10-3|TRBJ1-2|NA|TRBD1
CAISHKGQGGDGYTF
TGTGCCATCAGTCACAAAGGACAGGGGGGGGATGGCTACACCTTC
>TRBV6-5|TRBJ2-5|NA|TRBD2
CASSLTSGGQETQYF
TGTGCCAGCAGCCTCACTAGCGGGGGGCAAGAGACCCAGTACTTC
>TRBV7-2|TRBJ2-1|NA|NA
CASSLQELNYNEQFF
TGTGCCAGCAGCCTTCAAGAGCTAAACTACAATGAGCAGTTCTTC
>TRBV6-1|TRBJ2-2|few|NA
CASNFHGGNTGELFF
TGTGCCAGCAACTTCCACGGGGGGAACACCGGGGAGCTGTTTTTT
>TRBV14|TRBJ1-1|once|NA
CASSQERRTEAFF
TGTGCCAGCAGCCAAGAACGTCGGACTGAAGCTTTCTTT
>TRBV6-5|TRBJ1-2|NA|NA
CASSPWGGRNYGYTF
TGTGCCAGCAGTCCCTGGGGGGGGCGCAACTATGGCTACACCTTC
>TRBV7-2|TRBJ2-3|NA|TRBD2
CASSLVAGGGDTQYF
TGTGCCAGCAGCTTAGTAGCGGGGGGCGGTGATACGCAGTATTTT
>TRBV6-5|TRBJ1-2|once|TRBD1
CASREGQGAVGYTF
TGTGCCAGCAGAGAGGGACAGGGGGCGGTCGGCTACACCTTC
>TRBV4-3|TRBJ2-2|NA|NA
CASSQDRAPGELFF
TGCGCCAGCAGCCAAGACAGGGCCCCCGGGGAGCTGTTTTTT
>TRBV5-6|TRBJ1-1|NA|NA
CASSFMTGMNTEAFF
TGTGCCAGCAGCTTCATGACAGGAATGAACACTGAAGCTTTCTTT
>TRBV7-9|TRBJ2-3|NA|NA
CASSFLEGGQADTQYF
TGTGCCAGCAGCTTCCTGGAGGGGGGGCAAGCAGATACGCAGTATTTT
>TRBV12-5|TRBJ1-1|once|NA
CASGFLATEAFF
TGTGCTAGTGGTTTTTTGGCAACTGAAGCTTTCTTT
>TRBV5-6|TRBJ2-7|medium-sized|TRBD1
CASRPEPGGIYEQYF
TGTGCCAGCAGGCCGGAGCCAGGGGGAATCTACGAGCAGTACTTC
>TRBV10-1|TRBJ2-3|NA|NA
CASAESSTDTQYF
TGCGCCAGCGCAGAATCTAGCACAGATACGCAGTATTTT